The subject of this entry is one T cell receptor beta chain. This sample was included in a study of T cell responses to AZD1222 COVID-19 vaccine. Method: immunoSEQ multiplex PCR; TCRdb's copy keeps in-frame clones and lacks some. This table holds 150,000 or so clones, roughly nine tenths found once. From germline, CDR1 is LGHDT and CDR2 YNNKEL (reference sequence). The CDR3 spans 15 residues. Trimming shortened V by 4 bases and J by 9 bases, and 16 bases separated the two germline ends. Sequenced material: peripheral blood, taken on day 0 of AZD1222 vaccination. This sequence was found in an adult in good health. The chain joins TRBV3-1 (or the pseudogene TRBV3-2) to TRBJ1-6; D is perhaps TRBD1 (5 bases). The CDR3 here is CASSPRDLGGSPLHF. The CDR3 coding sequence is TGTGCCAGCAGCCCCCGGGACCTCGGCGGTTCACCCCTCCACTTT.